These 17 T cell receptor beta chains were sequenced from one sample in a study of shared clonotypes between healthy human individuals. Produced via immunoSEQ multiplex PCR; TCRdb's table is partial and in-frame only. The sample holds millions of clones; 80% to 95% are singletons and the top ten take about 0.39%. The sequenced sample was naive CD4+ T cells from PBMCs. Subset specified: CD45RA+ positively selected. Source of these receptors: a man aged 18-30 years in good health. Some clones in this sample may be carry-over from other donors' samples.

V and J are TRBV6-6 and TRBJ2-3; weak D call: TRBD2 (6 bases). Germline V gene lookup returns CDR1 MNHNY and CDR2 SVGAGI (reference sequence). This CDR3 has 13 amino acids. V lost 2 bases to trimming and J lost 7 bases, with 10 bases between them. CDR3 in amino acids: CASSYSSGNTQYF. In nucleotides, the CDR3 is TGTGCCAGCAGTTACAGTAGCGGAAATACGCAGTATTTT.

The genes are TRBV28 and TRBJ1-2; D uncertain. Germline V gene lookup returns CDR1 MDHEN and CDR2 SYDVKM. This CDR3 is built from 16 residues. The V and J ends lost 4 bases and 4 bases respectively, with 19 bases between them. CDR3 region: CASSSPGPSGRYGYTF. The CDR3 coding sequence is TGTGCCAGCAGTTCCCCGGGCCCATCCGGGCGCTATGGCTACACCTTC.

V usage is TRBV5-4 and J usage is TRBJ2-3, with D perhaps TRBD2 (5 bases). This CDR3 has 16 amino acids. Germline V gene sequence: CDR1 SGHNT, CDR2 YYREEE (reference sequence). V lost 2 bases to trimming and J lost 3 bases, with 16 bases between them. CDR3 amino acids: CASSFLSGLGTDTQYF. The CDR3 DNA follows: TGTGCCAGCAGCTTTCTAAGCGGCCTGGGAACAGATACGCAGTATTTT.

This clone has just a few counts. The gene calls are TRBV5-1 and TRBJ2-4; the match to TRBD2 covers 8 bases. The CDR3 has 16 residues. Germline CDR1 reads SGHRS; CDR2 reads YFSETQ. Trimming at V came to 5 bases and at J to 2 bases, leaving 9 bases not matched to a gene. This chain's CDR3 is CASRGERERTKNIQYF. The CDR3 bases are TGCGCCAGCAGGGGCGAGCGGGAGAGGACCAAAAACATTCAGTACTTC.

This clone was seen only once. In DNA form, the CDR3 reads TGTGCCAGCAGCACCTTGGGGTCTCCAATCACCGGGGAGCTGTTTTTT. It yields the protein CASSTLGSPITGELFF. The chain employs TRBV9 and TRBJ2-2; D ambiguous. With 4 bases removed from V and 4 bases from J, the gap between germline ends came to 17 bases. Germline CDR1 reads SGDLS; CDR2 reads YYNGEE. The CDR3 has 16 residues. Full variable domain (missing parts from reference TRBV9 and TRBJ2-2): DSGVTQTPKHLITATGQRVTLRCSPRSGDLSVYWYQQSLDQGLQFLIQYYNGEERAKGNILERFSAQQFPDLHSELNLSSLELGDSALYFCASSTLGSPITGELFFGEGSRLTVL.

As to this clone: This specimen includes other DNA sequences encoding the same CDR3. The chain has TRBV4-2 and TRBJ2-3; D remains unclear. Germline values: CDR1 LGHNA, CDR2 YNFKEQ. Trimming removed 3 bases from V and 3 bases from J, with 4 bases in between. This CDR3 has 12 amino acids. In DNA, the CDR3 is TGTGCCAGCAGCCACCTGACAGATACGCAGTATTTT. Translating gives CASSHLTDTQYF.

The chain employs TRBV18 and TRBJ2-2; D remains unclear. Germline V lookup: CDR1 KGHSH, CDR2 LQKENI. The CDR3 spans 13 residues. Trimming took off 2 bases at V and 7 bases at J, with 8 bases between the two ends. CDR3 nucleotides: TGTGCCAGCTCACCAGCACCTGGCGGGGAGCTGTTTTTT. It codes for CASSPAPGGELFF. Full variable domain (rest looked up from reference TRBV18 and TRBJ2-2): NAGVMQNPRHLVRRRGQEARLRCSPMKGHSHVYWYRQLPEEGLKFMVYLQKENIIDESGMPKERFSAEFPKEGPSILRIQQVVRGDSAAYFCASSPAPGGELFFGEGSRLTVL.

In the case of this clone: The junction departs from germline at one end; a sequencing error may be responsible. The chain combines TRBV30 with TRBJ2-7, with D possibly matching TRBD1 (5 bases). Germline V gives CDR1 GTSNPN, CDR2 SVGIG (reference sequence). This CDR3 region has 11 residues. CDR3 DNA sequence: TGTGCCTGGAGTGTGGGGCCTCATAATGTATTC. Translated, it gives CAWSVGPHNVF.

CDR3 region: CASSQEIAGNPGELFF. The CDR3 DNA is TGTGCCAGCAGCCAAGAGATAGCGGGAAACCCCGGGGAGCTGTTTTTT. This sequence joins TRBV4-2 and TRBJ2-2; 8 bases map to TRBD2. This CDR3 is 16 amino acids long. The V gene end was trimmed by 0 bases and the J gene end by 6 bases; junction bases not matched to a gene: 6. Germline values: CDR1 LGHNA, CDR2 YNFKEQ.

The chain combines TRBV5-4 with TRBJ2-1, with 9 bases that match TRBD1. This CDR3 is built from 15 residues. The germline gives CDR1 SGHNT, CDR2 YYREEE (reference sequence). After removal of 3 bases from V and 5 bases from J, the junction contained 6 bases not matched to a gene. The CDR3: CASSSGTGRNNEQFF. The CDR3, as DNA: TGTGCCAGCAGCTCCGGGACAGGGAGAAACAATGAGCAGTTCTTC.

The V and J genes are TRBV6-5 and TRBJ2-1; 7 positions match TRBD2. This CDR3 has 15 residues. The V and J ends lost 4 bases and 7 bases, in that order; junction bases with no gene match: 10. Germline assignment: CDR1 MNHEY and CDR2 SVGAGI. In DNA form, the CDR3 reads TGTGCCAGCAGTTCCCTCTCACTAGCGTGGAATGAGCAGTTCTTC. Translation: CASSSLSLAWNEQFF.

The CDR3 spells CASSLAAEGWETQYF. The CDR3 DNA follows: TGCGCCAGCAGCTTGGCTGCCGAGGGATGGGAGACCCAGTACTTC. The V gene is TRBV5-1, the J gene TRBJ2-5, with D tentatively TRBD2 (5 bases). With 0 bases removed from V and 5 bases from J, the gap between germline ends came to 14 bases. Germline CDR1 reads SGHRS; CDR2 reads YFSETQ. The CDR3 has 15 residues.

This clone was observed once. The chain combines TRBV6-4 with TRBJ2-1, with TRBD2 matching over 10 bases. The V gene end was trimmed by 5 bases and the J gene end by 9 bases; junction bases not matched to a gene: 7. The CDR3 is 14 amino acids. Per germline, CDR1 MRHNA and CDR2 SNTAGT. CDR3 sequence (DNA): TGTGCCAGCAGTCGGGCTAGCGGGAGTAGTGAGCAGTTCTTC. This codes for CASSRASGSSEQFF.

The chain employs TRBV6-1 and TRBJ2-1, with D possibly being TRBD2 (5 bases). CDR1 MNHNS and CDR2 SASEGT come from the germline V gene. Trimming pared 8 bases from V and 6 bases from J, leaving 17 bases between. The CDR3 runs 14 residues. CDR3 sequence reads: CASAEPSEGNEQFF. The CDR3 DNA follows: TGTGCCAGCGCTGAACCCTCCGAGGGCAATGAGCAGTTCTTC.

The chain has TRBV29-1 and TRBJ2-7; the D gene is possibly TRBD2 (5 bases). V dropped 0 bases and J dropped 5 bases, with 17 bases sitting between them. This CDR3 region has 15 residues. Germline values: CDR1 SQVTM, CDR2 ANQGSEA. The CDR3 DNA reads TGCAGCGTTGAAGATCGTCGGGTTACGGGGAACGAGCAGTACTTC. This sequence encodes CSVEDRRVTGNEQYF.

This sequence joins TRBV30 and TRBJ1-5; no definite D call. The CDR3 contains 18 residues. CDR1 is GTSNPN and CDR2 is SVGIG in the germline V gene (reference sequence). V gave up 0 bases and J gave up 2 bases, with 20 bases separating them. Here the CDR3 DNA reads TGTGCCTGGAGTGTACAAGTTGGTCGGTTTGTCGGCAATCAGCCCCAGCATTTT. Translated: CAWSVQVGRFVGNQPQHF. The complete variable domain, with remaining parts taken from reference TRBV30 and TRBJ1-5, reads SQTIHQWPATLVQPVGSPLSLECTVEGTSNPNLYWYRQAAGRGLQLLFYSVGIGQISSEVPQNLSASRPQDRQFILSSKKLLLSDSGFYLCAWSVQVGRFVGNQPQHFGDGTRLSIL.

The V gene is TRBV28, the J gene TRBJ2-7; 7 bases line up with TRBD1. Trimming removed 5 bases from V and 3 bases from J; junction bases left unmatched: 10. The CDR3 spans 15 residues. Germline loops: CDR1 MDHEN, CDR2 SYDVKM. The CDR3 bases are TGTGCCAGCAGTCCCGCGACAGGGTGGGGCTACGAGCAGTACTTC. This sequence encodes CASSPATGWGYEQYF.